This T cell receptor beta chain is from a study of T-cell reconstitution after alpha-beta-depleted transplantation in children. Study-wide points: The authors attributed T-cell counts and diversity one year after transplant mostly to newly produced T cells. The origin of alpha-beta T cells about two months after transplant was reportedly several hundred expanded graft clones. There were some patients whose high TCRbeta diversity at day 60 came from surviving recipient T cells and thymic progenitors.

About this clonotype itself: What it recognizes is unknown.

TCRbeta library construction was performed incorporating unique molecular identifiers. In TCRdb, the PCR reads were re-called with MiXCR into one record per CDR3 protein. Counted here are about 440,000 distinct CDR3 sequences, roughly 44% occurring once; the ten biggest clones make up roughly 27%. Source: PBMCs, taken before TCRalphabeta/CD19-depleted stem cell transplant. The TCR originated in a girl aged 2-10 years with aplastic anemia, due to receive a stem cell transplant.

CDR3 sequence reads: CASKEREGLSEQYF. The CDR3 DNA sequence: TGTGCCAGCAAAGAGCGGGAGGGCCTTTCCGAGCAGTACTTC. The rearrangement uses TRBV3-1 and TRBJ2-7; 10 bases map to TRBD2. The V gene's germline CDR1 is LGHDT and CDR2 YNNKEL (reference sequence). The trim removed 7 bases at V and 6 bases at J, leaving 9 bases unmatched. This CDR3 is built from 14 residues.